The 27 T cell receptor beta chains below all came from one sample that was sequenced in a study of T cell responses to AZD1222 COVID-19 vaccine. Measured with immunoSEQ multiplex PCR; TCRdb has only the in-frame clones, and not every one. The profile shows about 150,000 clones, roughly nine tenths of them singletons. Sample: peripheral blood, taken on day 0 of MenACWY control vaccination. The receptors stem from an adult in good health.

This chain joins TRBV19 and TRBJ1-3; a weak D match, TRBD1 (5 bases). The V end was cut by 2 bases, the J end by 0 bases, with 14 bases between. CDR1 and CDR2 (germline): LNHDA, SQIVND (reference sequence). This CDR3 has 17 residues. The CDR3 DNA is TGTGCCAGTAGTATAACACAGGCCGTACTCTCTGGAAACACCATATATTTT. This gives the protein CASSITQAVLSGNTIYF.

V usage is TRBV10-3 and J usage is TRBJ2-3; weak D call: TRBD2 (7 bases). The germline V gene has CDR1 ENHRY and CDR2 SYGVKD. CDR3 size: 14 residues. With 9 bases removed from V and 3 bases from J, the gap between germline ends came to 16 bases. The CDR3 DNA follows: TGTGCCATTAACGGGGGGCAGCAGACAGATACGCAGTATTTT. Translating it yields CAINGGQQTDTQYF.

This chain joins TRBV5-4 and TRBJ1-2; 7 positions agree with TRBD1. Germline trimming cut 5 bases from V and 2 bases from J; bases unmatched to any gene: 6. Germline-derived CDR1 and CDR2 are SGHNT and YYREEE (reference sequence). The CDR3 runs 14 residues. The CDR3 region is CASSHQQGNYGYTF. The CDR3 DNA sequence: TGTGCCAGCAGTCACCAACAGGGGAACTATGGCTACACCTTC.

The chain has TRBV28 and TRBJ1-3; D not certain. The CDR3 length is 12 residues. V dropped 2 bases and J dropped 8 bases, with 7 bases sitting between them. The V gene's germline CDR1 is MDHEN and CDR2 SYDVKM. The CDR3 sequence is CASSLIQDTIYF. CDR3 in DNA: TGTGCCAGCAGTTTAATTCAGGACACCATATATTTT.

The chain employs TRBV18 and TRBJ2-1, with D uncertain. Germline V CDR1 and CDR2: KGHSH, LQKENI. V was shortened by 3 bases and J by 6 bases, with 12 bases between the two germline ends. This CDR3 comprises 14 residues. Here the CDR3 reads CASSPPPAGNEQFF. The CDR3, as DNA: TGTGCCAGCTCACCCCCCCCAGCAGGCAATGAGCAGTTCTTC. Based on the CDR3 plus reference TRBV18 and TRBJ2-1, the full variable domain is NAGVMQNPRHLVRRRGQEARLRCSPMKGHSHVYWYRQLPEEGLKFMVYLQKENIIDESGMPKERFSAEFPKEGPSILRIQQVVRGDSAAYFCASSPPPAGNEQFFGPGTRLTVL.

This chain joins TRBV7-8 and TRBJ2-7; D remains ambiguous. Germline loops: CDR1 SGHVS, CDR2 FQNEAQ. Deletions cut 1 base from V and 3 bases from J, with 7 bases between. The CDR3 covers 13 residues. Here the CDR3 reads CASSLELLYEQYF. The CDR3 nucleotides read TGTGCCAGCAGCTTAGAATTACTCTACGAGCAGTACTTC.

The genes are TRBV5-1 and TRBJ2-1, with 10 bases matching TRBD2. The germline gives CDR1 SGHRS, CDR2 YFSETQ. The junction had 9 bases not matched to a gene; V was cut back by 0 bases and J by 9 bases. CDR3 size: 16 residues. The CDR3 DNA sequence: TGCGCCAGCAGCTTGGCCTTAGCGGGAGGCCGTGTTGAGCAGTTCTTC. It yields the protein CASSLALAGGRVEQFF.

This clone was picked up one time. V gene TRBV7-2 combines with J gene TRBJ2-1, with D possibly being TRBD1 (5 bases). The CDR3 runs 16 residues. Germline V gene data show CDR1 as SGHTA and CDR2 as FQGNSA. Trimming shortened V by 1 base and J by 5 bases, and 15 bases separated the two germline ends. Here the CDR3 DNA reads TGTGCCAGCAGCTTAGAACCCTATGGGGCCCACAATGAGCAGTTCTTC. Protein: CASSLEPYGAHNEQFF.

V and J are TRBV5-1 and TRBJ1-3; unclear D gene. In germline, CDR1 is SGHRS, CDR2 YFSETQ. Trimming cost V 1 base and J 0 bases, with 8 bases left between them. The CDR3 consists of 15 residues. CDR3 bases: TGCGCCAGCAGCTTGTTCTTTCGCTCTGGAAACACCATATATTTT. It specifies CASSLFFRSGNTIYF.

CDR3 in amino acids: CASSDVFGGEPNYGYTF. The CDR3 DNA is TGTGCCAGCAGTGATGTTTTCGGGGGAGAACCGAACTATGGCTACACCTTC. This chain uses TRBV2 with TRBJ1-2, with D tentatively TRBD1 (5 bases). The V end lost 3 bases, the J end lost 2 bases, and 19 bases lay between the germline ends. The CDR3 spans 17 residues. Germline lookup yields CDR1 SNHLY and CDR2 FYNNEI.

The chain has TRBV12-3 or TRBV12-4 and TRBJ1-1; 7 bases are shared with TRBD1. The length of the CDR3 is 13 residues. Losses at the gene ends were 8 bases for V and 11 bases for J; bases not matched to a gene: 14. This CDR3 reads CASRVGQHYAAFF. The CDR3 DNA is TGTGCCAGCCGAGTGGGACAGCATTACGCGGCTTTCTTT.

The chain couples TRBV6-1 to TRBJ2-1, with a tentative D call TRBD2 (8 bases). Germline CDR1 MNHNS, CDR2 SASEGT. Trimming pared 4 bases from V and 5 bases from J, leaving 21 bases between. This CDR3 contains 17 residues. The CDR3 spells CASSGRVAGRGHNEQFF. CDR3 DNA sequence: TGTGCCAGCAGTGGGCGGGTAGCGGGGAGGGGGCACAATGAGCAGTTCTTC.

The chain links TRBV21-1 to TRBJ2-7; the table's D call, TRBD1, was not checked against the DNA. TRBV21-1 is a pseudogene segment. CDR3 length: 14 amino acids. CDR3 region: CASSKGAPDNEQYV. In DNA form, the CDR3 reads TGTGCCAGCAGCAAAGGCGCCCCGGACAACGAGCAGTACGTC.

The chain uses TRBV4-2 and TRBJ2-1, with D perhaps matching TRBD2 (6 bases). In germline, CDR1 is LGHNA, CDR2 YNFKEQ. This CDR3 is built from 15 residues. V was pared by 0 bases and J by 9 bases, with 15 bases between. The CDR3 nucleotides are TGTGCCAGCAGCCAAGATTCAACCCGGGAGAGTGAGCAGTTCTTC. Translated, it gives CASSQDSTRESEQFF.

This clone was counted between two and nine times. V and J are TRBV2 and TRBJ1-2; 10 bases agree with TRBD1. Germline V gene sequence: CDR1 SNHLY, CDR2 FYNNEI. The trim removed 8 bases at V and 0 bases at J, leaving 21 bases unmatched. The CDR3 extends over 20 amino acids. The CDR3 here is CASWSRQGAKALKSNYGYTF. Here the CDR3 DNA reads TGTGCCAGCTGGAGTCGACAGGGGGCTAAGGCCCTTAAGTCTAACTATGGCTACACCTTC.

This rearrangement joins TRBV29-1 to TRBJ1-5; D ambiguous. Germline V gene lookup returns CDR1 SQVTM and CDR2 ANQGSEA. V lost 4 bases and J 4 bases, leaving 11 bases between the germline ends. The CDR3 is 13 amino acids. The CDR3 DNA is TGCAGCGTTGGGGGTTTAGGGAATCAGCCCCAGCATTTT. It yields the protein CSVGGLGNQPQHF.

Only one count was recorded for this clone. CDR3 in DNA: TGCGCCAGCAGCTTGTCCCTTGTTCTTTACGAGCAGTACTTC. Amino acid sequence: CASSLSLVLYEQYF. The chain joins TRBV5-1 to TRBJ2-7; D unresolved. The CDR3 extends over 14 amino acids. The germline V gene encodes CDR1 SGHRS and CDR2 YFSETQ. V was trimmed by 1 base and J by 4 bases, leaving 12 bases between them.

The rearrangement uses TRBV11-2 and TRBJ2-7; no clear D. The germline V gene encodes CDR1 SGHAT and CDR2 FQNNGV. This CDR3 contains 13 residues. Deletions cut 1 base from V and 5 bases from J, with 9 bases between. CDR3 in amino acids: CASSLGPQNEQYV. DNA of the CDR3: TGTGCCAGCAGCTTAGGGCCCCAGAACGAGCAGTACGTC.

The rearrangement uses TRBV19 and TRBJ1-5, with D perhaps matching TRBD1 (5 bases). The CDR3 loop spans 13 amino acids. Trimming took off 5 bases at V and 7 bases at J, with 12 bases between the two ends. Germline CDR1 LNHDA, CDR2 SQIVND (reference sequence). The CDR3 here is CASSPGARQPQHF. The CDR3 nucleotides read TGTGCCAGTAGTCCCGGGGCGAGACAGCCCCAGCATTTT.

The V call is TRBV6-4, the J call TRBJ2-2; D might be TRBD1 (5 bases). The CDR3 extends over 15 amino acids. In germline, CDR1 is MRHNA, CDR2 SNTAGT. V was pared by 4 bases and J by 0 bases, with 9 bases between. The CDR3 DNA follows: TGTGCCAGCAGTGTGGGGCAGGCGAACACCGGGGAGCTGTTTTTT. The encoded protein is CASSVGQANTGELFF.

The chain couples TRBV19 to TRBJ1-3; D is possibly TRBD1 (5 bases). There are 15 residues in the CDR3. Germline V gene data show CDR1 as LNHDA and CDR2 as SQIVND (reference sequence). V lost 9 bases and J lost 0, with 15 bases in between. In nucleotides, the CDR3 is TGTGCCAGCTCGGGACGTATTAACTCTGGAAACACCATATATTTT. It codes for CASSGRINSGNTIYF.

CDR3 amino acids: CSVHQDSSYNEQFF. The CDR3 DNA reads TGCAGCGTTCATCAGGACAGCTCCTACAATGAGCAGTTCTTC. J is TRBJ2-1 and V is TRBV29-1; D perhaps matches TRBD1 (6 bases). CDR3 size: 14 residues. The ends were cut back, 5 bases at V and 0 bases at J, with 11 bases in the middle. Germline V CDR1 and CDR2: SQVTM, ANQGSEA.

This chain links TRBV28 with TRBJ2-7, with 8 bases lining up with TRBD2. V was clipped by 3 bases and J by 6 bases; unmatched bases: 10. Germline lookup yields CDR1 MDHEN and CDR2 SYDVKM. The CDR3 has 15 residues. The CDR3 loop reads CASSFRGGGGPEQYV. The CDR3 DNA is TGTGCCAGCAGTTTCCGGGGGGGTGGAGGGCCCGAGCAGTACGTC.

The J gene is TRBJ2-1, the V gene TRBV24-1, with 8 bases lining up with TRBD2. The germline CDR1 and CDR2 sequences are KGHDR and SFDVKD. The V and J ends lost 3 bases and 4 bases, in that order; junction bases with no gene match: 13. This CDR3 region has 18 residues. The CDR3 DNA follows: TGTGCCACCAGTGATCCAGTTGCGGCTAGCGGGTTGTACAATGAGCAGTTCTTC. Protein: CATSDPVAASGLYNEQFF.

The chain uses TRBV19 and TRBJ1-1, with D unresolved. Trimming removed 6 bases from V and 0 bases from J, with 20 bases in between. Germline lookup yields CDR1 LNHDA and CDR2 SQIVND (reference sequence). The length of the CDR3 is 17 residues. CDR3 region: CASRGFLGDNMNTEAFF. CDR3 bases: TGTGCCAGTAGGGGTTTCCTTGGAGATAACATGAACACTGAAGCTTTCTTT.

This clone was counted between two and nine times. The rearrangement joins TRBV5-1 to TRBJ1-3; D might be TRBD1 (5 bases). The CDR3 is 16 residues long. V lost 0 bases, J lost 0 bases, and 10 bases lay in between. Germline CDR1 is SGHRS and CDR2 is YFSETQ. The CDR3 DNA follows: TGCGCCAGCAGCTTGGTCTCCCAGGGCTCTGGAAACACCATATATTTT. Its translation: CASSLVSQGSGNTIYF.

This chain connects TRBV7-9 to TRBJ2-7; TRBD2 matches at 11 bases. Germline V gene lookup returns CDR1 SEHNR and CDR2 FQNEAQ (reference sequence). The trim removed 3 bases at V and 2 bases at J, leaving 9 bases unmatched. This CDR3 spans 17 amino acids. The CDR3: CASSFPTPGLAAYEQYF. CDR3 bases: TGTGCCAGCAGCTTCCCAACCCCGGGACTAGCGGCCTACGAGCAGTACTTC.